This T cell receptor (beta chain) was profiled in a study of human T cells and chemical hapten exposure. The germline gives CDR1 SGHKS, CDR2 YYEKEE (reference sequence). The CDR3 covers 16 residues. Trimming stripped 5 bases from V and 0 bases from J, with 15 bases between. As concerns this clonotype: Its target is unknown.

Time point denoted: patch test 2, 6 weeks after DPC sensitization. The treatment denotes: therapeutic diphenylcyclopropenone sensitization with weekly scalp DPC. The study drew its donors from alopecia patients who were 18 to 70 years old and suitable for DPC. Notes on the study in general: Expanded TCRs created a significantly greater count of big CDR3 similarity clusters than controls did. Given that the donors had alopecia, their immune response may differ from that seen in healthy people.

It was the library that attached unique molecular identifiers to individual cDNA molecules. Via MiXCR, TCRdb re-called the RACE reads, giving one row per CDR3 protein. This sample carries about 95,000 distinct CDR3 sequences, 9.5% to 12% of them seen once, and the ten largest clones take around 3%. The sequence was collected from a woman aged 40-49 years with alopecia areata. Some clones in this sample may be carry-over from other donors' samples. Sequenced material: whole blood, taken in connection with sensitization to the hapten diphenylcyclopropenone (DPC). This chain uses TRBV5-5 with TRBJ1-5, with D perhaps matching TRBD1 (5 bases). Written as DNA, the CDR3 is TGTGCCAGCAGATCGGGACCCCCGAATAGCAATCAGCCCCAGCATTTT. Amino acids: CASRSGPPNSNQPQHF.